Below are 25 T cell receptor beta chains sequenced from a single sample in a study of response to subunit inactivated influenza vaccine. One entry per CDR3 protein, called by TCRdb with MiXCR from the RT-PCR reads. The sample lists 650,000 to 800,000 distinct CDR3 sequences; less than 20% were seen once. The specimen comprised PBMCs from blood, sampled 5 to 6 days after vaccination. These receptors were collected from a man in his fifties or sixties who received an inactivated influenza vaccine.

The chain employs TRBV12-3 or TRBV12-4 and TRBJ2-3; the D gene is possibly TRBD2 (6 bases). Trimming shortened V by 3 bases and J by 0 bases, and 25 bases separated the two germline ends. The CDR3 length is 20 residues. CDR3 sequence (DNA): TGTGCCAGCAGTTTTTATAGTTCGGGGACTGCCACGTATAGCACAGATACGCAGTATTTT. The encoded protein is CASSFYSSGTATYSTDTQYF.

J is TRBJ2-5 and V is TRBV28; 9 positions agree with TRBD2. Unmatched junction bases numbered 9, after V lost 5 bases and J lost 5 bases. CDR3 length: 15 residues. Germline V lookup: CDR1 MDHEN, CDR2 SYDVKM. In nucleotides, the CDR3 is TGTGCCAGCAGTCCCGGGGCGGGGGGGAAGGAGACCCAGTACTTC. Its translation is CASSPGAGGKETQYF.

This clonotype appeared many times. The rearrangement joins TRBV27 to TRBJ1-6; D unresolved. CDR3 length: 12 amino acids. The germline V gene encodes CDR1 MNHEY and CDR2 SMNVEV (reference sequence). The V gene lost 3 bases and the J gene lost 7 bases, with 4 bases spanning the gap. The CDR3 sequence: CASSFANSPLHF. Written as DNA, the CDR3 is TGTGCCAGCAGTTTCGCCAATTCACCCCTCCACTTT.

The rearrangement joins TRBV29-1 to TRBJ2-1, with D uncertain. This CDR3 spans 11 amino acids. Between the trimmed V and J ends, which lost 5 bases and 5 bases, there was a span of 7 bases. The germline V gene encodes CDR1 SQVTM and CDR2 ANQGSEA. This chain's CDR3 is CSVPRNNEQFF. The CDR3 region has the DNA TGCAGCGTTCCGCGGAACAATGAGCAGTTCTTC.

This clonotype has only a few counts. V and J are TRBV4-1 and TRBJ2-1; 11 nucleotides agree with TRBD2. CDR1 and CDR2 (germline): MGHRA, YSYEKL. The junction had 4 bases not matched to a gene; V was cut back by 1 base and J by 5 bases. The CDR3 loop spans 16 amino acids. The CDR3 coding sequence is TGCGCCAGCAGCCAAGCTAGCGGGGGGTTCCACAATGAGCAGTTCTTC. It is translated as CASSQASGGFHNEQFF.

This chain connects TRBV20-1 to TRBJ1-5; D is undetermined. The CDR3 totals 15 residues. Germline CDR1 reads DFQATT; CDR2 reads SNEGSKA (reference sequence). V lost 2 bases and J lost 3, with 14 bases in between. The CDR3 here is CSARLVGLYNQPQHF. In DNA, the CDR3 is TGCAGTGCTAGATTAGTCGGGCTGTACAATCAGCCCCAGCATTTT.

This clonotype was found a few times. The chain combines TRBV6-1 with TRBJ2-5; 12 bases agree with TRBD2. The CDR3 spans 17 residues. V lost 7 bases and J lost 2; bases outside the gene matches: 11. CDR1 is MNHNS and CDR2 is SASEGT in the germline V gene. CDR3 in amino acids: CASTPWGTSGGQETQYF. CDR3 in DNA: TGTGCCAGCACTCCCTGGGGAACTAGCGGGGGGCAAGAGACCCAGTACTTC.

In its sample, this clonotype was seen many times. This chain uses TRBV5-1 with TRBJ2-5; the match to TRBD1 covers 9 bases. V shed 0 bases, J shed 4 bases, and the junction held 1 base outside the gene matches. The CDR3 runs 14 residues. Germline assignment: CDR1 SGHRS and CDR2 YFSETQ. CDR3 coding DNA: TGCGCCAGCAGCTTGGGACAGGGGGGAGAGACCCAGTACTTC. Its protein product is CASSLGQGGETQYF. The entire variable domain, with the rest obtained from reference TRBV5-1 and TRBJ2-5, is as follows: KAGVTQTPRYLIKTRGQQVTLSCSPISGHRSVSWYQQTPGQGLQFLFEYFSETQRNKGNFPGRFSGRQFSNSRSEMNVSTLELGDSALYLCASSLGQGGETQYFGPGTRLLVL.

The V call is TRBV20-1, the J call TRBJ2-7; 8 bases are a match to TRBD2. J was trimmed by 3 bases and V by 5 bases; bases with no gene match: 12. Germline CDR1 DFQATT, CDR2 SNEGSKA (reference sequence). The CDR3 spans 15 residues. CDR3 nucleotide sequence: TGCAGTGCTGTGCTTGCCAGCGGGAGATTCTACGAGCAGTACTTC. It codes for CSAVLASGRFYEQYF.

This chain joins TRBV27 and TRBJ2-5, with a possible D match to TRBD2 (7 bases). V was pared by 6 bases and J by 5 bases, with 34 bases between. The CDR3 consists of 20 residues. Germline V gives CDR1 MNHEY, CDR2 SMNVEV (reference sequence). CDR3 in DNA: TGTGCCAGCAGGCGCTTAGGGGGGGATTCGGCGCCAGGGAGGGGGGAGACCCAGTACTTC. This sequence encodes CASRRLGGDSAPGRGETQYF.

The J gene is TRBJ1-1, the V gene TRBV10-3; D is unclear. Trimming cost V 3 bases and J 0 bases, with 5 bases left between them. CDR3 size: 13 residues. From germline, CDR1 is ENHRY and CDR2 SYGVKD. This CDR3 is CAISDSVNTEAFF. CDR3 in DNA: TGTGCCATCAGTGATTCCGTGAACACTGAAGCTTTCTTT.

A few counts support this clonotype. V and J are TRBV28 and TRBJ2-1; 7 bases align to TRBD1. CDR1 MDHEN and CDR2 SYDVKM come from the germline V gene. After removal of 4 bases from V and 6 bases from J, the junction contained 12 bases not matched to a gene. The CDR3 consists of 16 residues. DNA of the CDR3: TGTGCCAGCAGTTACCTCAGGGGGTTAGCAGCCAATGAGCAGTTCTTC. Protein sequence: CASSYLRGLAANEQFF.

This clonotype came up a few times. The V gene is TRBV15, the J gene TRBJ1-3; maybe TRBD1 (5 bases). Deletions cut 2 bases from V and 0 bases from J, with 8 bases between. Germline loops: CDR1 LNHNV, CDR2 YYDKDF (reference sequence). The CDR3 has 15 amino acids. The chain's CDR3 is CATSRQGHSGNTIYF. The DNA of the CDR3 is TGTGCCACCAGCAGACAGGGCCACTCTGGAAACACCATATATTTT.

CDR3 residues: CASGLVPGDNEQFF. As DNA, the CDR3 is TGTGCTAGTGGTTTGGTGCCCGGAGACAATGAGCAGTTCTTC. V is TRBV12-5 and J is TRBJ2-1; no definite D call. Germline V gene sequence: CDR1 LGHNT, CDR2 FRNRAP. The CDR3 totals 14 residues. Trimming stripped 0 bases from V and 5 bases from J, with 8 bases between.

This clonotype was seen a handful of times. This chain joins TRBV11-2 and TRBJ2-7, with 8 bases identical to TRBD1. V lost 2 bases to trimming and J lost 8 bases; unmatched junction nucleotides: 2. Per the germline V gene, CDR1 is SGHAT and CDR2 is FQNNGV. The length of the CDR3 is 12 residues. CDR3 in amino acids: CASSLQGAQQYF. CDR3 nucleotides: TGTGCCAGCAGCTTACAGGGGGCGCAGCAGTACTTC.

The genes are TRBV7-8 and TRBJ2-2; D is uncertain. CDR3 length: 14 amino acids. Germline CDR1 is SGHVS and CDR2 is FQNEAQ. The germline V and J ends were trimmed by 1 base and 6 bases, with 9 bases remaining between them. CDR3 amino acids: CASSLVVLSGELFF. The CDR3 nucleotides read TGTGCCAGCAGCTTAGTCGTGTTATCCGGGGAGCTGTTTTTT.

DNA of the CDR3: TGTGCCAGCGCTAATAGCGGAGGTACCGGGGAGCTGTTTTTT. Translated: CASANSGGTGELFF. The chain uses TRBV25-1 and TRBJ2-2; perhaps TRBD2 as D (6 bases). Deletions cut 8 bases from V and 5 bases from J, with 15 bases between. The CDR3 spans 14 residues. The germline gives CDR1 MGHDK, CDR2 SYGVNS. Full variable domain (outside the CDR3, taken from reference TRBV25-1 and TRBJ2-2): EADIYQTPRYLVIGTGKKITLECSQTMGHDKMYWYQQDPGMELHLIHYSYGVNSTEKGDLSSESTVSRIRTEHFPLTLESARPSHTSQYLCASANSGGTGELFFGEGSRLTVL.

The genes are TRBV7-2 and TRBJ1-1, with TRBD1 identical over 7 bases. The junction had 9 bases not matched to a gene; V was cut back by 7 bases and J by 1 base. The CDR3 length is 15 residues. The V gene's germline CDR1 is SGHTA and CDR2 FQGNSA. CDR3 loop: CASIPLGTENTEAFF. The CDR3 bases are TGTGCCAGCATACCCCTTGGGACAGAGAACACTGAAGCTTTCTTT.

The J gene is TRBJ2-7, the V gene TRBV20-1; 13 nucleotides line up with TRBD2. CDR1 and CDR2 (germline): DFQATT, SNEGSKA (reference sequence). The V gene end was trimmed by 4 bases and the J gene end by 3 bases; junction bases not matched to a gene: 3. The CDR3 length is 14 residues. The CDR3 reads CSATGTSGVYEQYF. DNA of the CDR3: TGCAGTGCTACCGGGACTAGCGGGGTCTACGAGCAGTACTTC.

This CDR3 reads CASSQERGRTYEQYF. The CDR3, as DNA: TGTGCCAGCAGCCAAGAAAGGGGGCGCACCTACGAGCAGTACTTC. V usage is TRBV4-2 and J usage is TRBJ2-7; TRBD1 aligns across 7 bases. V was clipped by 0 bases and J by 2 bases; unmatched bases: 4. The CDR3 spans 15 residues. Germline V gene sequence: CDR1 LGHNA, CDR2 YNFKEQ.

This clonotype was observed a handful of times. The V call is TRBV20-1, the J call TRBJ1-1; D is unclear. Germline V gene sequence: CDR1 DFQATT, CDR2 SNEGSKA (reference sequence). Between the trimmed V and J ends, which lost 3 bases and 4 bases, there was a span of 12 bases. The CDR3 runs 13 residues. For the CDR3, the DNA is TGCAGTGCTAGTAAGGCAGGTCGCACTGAAGCTTTCTTT. Translating gives CSASKAGRTEAFF.

V usage is TRBV12-3 or TRBV12-4 and J usage is TRBJ2-5; TRBD2 is a possible D gene (5 bases). The V gene lost 5 bases and the J gene lost 0 bases, with 10 bases spanning the gap. CDR3 length: 14 residues. CDR3 in amino acids: CASSRWTDQETQYF. The CDR3 DNA sequence: TGTGCCAGCAGTCGGTGGACTGACCAAGAGACCCAGTACTTC.

The chain links TRBV20-1 to TRBJ1-5; D is ambiguous. Germline V gene lookup returns CDR1 DFQATT and CDR2 SNEGSKA (reference sequence). The CDR3 loop spans 14 amino acids. The ends were cut back, 1 base at V and 6 bases at J, with 13 bases in the middle. As DNA, the CDR3 is TGCAGTGCTAGAGTGCGGGGAACGGTTCAGCCCCAGCATTTT. Translated, it gives CSARVRGTVQPQHF.

This clonotype has a count of ten or more. The rearrangement joins TRBV6-1 to TRBJ2-1; 14 nucleotides align to TRBD2. The CDR3 covers 15 residues. V lost 6 bases and J lost 9; bases outside the gene matches: 7. Germline V lookup: CDR1 MNHNS, CDR2 SASEGT. This CDR3 is CASSSGTSGGPEQFF. The CDR3 coding sequence is TGTGCCAGCAGCTCCGGGACTAGCGGGGGACCTGAGCAGTTCTTC.

The J gene is TRBJ2-3, the V gene TRBV5-1, with 11 bases identical to TRBD2. The CDR3 is made up of 15 amino acids. The germline V gene encodes CDR1 SGHRS and CDR2 YFSETQ. Unmatched junction bases numbered 6, after V lost 5 bases and J lost 4 bases. CDR3 sequence reads: CASREIAGGPDTQYF. The DNA for the CDR3 is TGCGCCAGCAGGGAGATAGCGGGAGGGCCAGATACGCAGTATTTT.